This T cell receptor beta chain was captured in a study of cytomegalovirus exposure and HLA in healthy donors. The length of the CDR3 is 16 residues. Germline V gene sequence: CDR1 MNHEY, CDR2 SMNVEV (reference sequence). The study, taken as a whole, reports: The majority of TCR sequences were rare, yet some public TCRs appeared in many donors.

For this clone: The target antigen is unknown.

The primer mix had 60 Vbeta and 13 Jbeta primers. Generated by immunoSEQ multiplex PCR, the TCRdb table keeps only in-frame clones and is missing some. The data show under 150,000 clones, 60% to 85% seen once. Sequenced: PBMCs. This TCR was sampled from a male donor in good health and CMV-seropositive. The chain carries TRBV27 and TRBJ2-5, with TRBD1 identical over 9 bases. Judging by the DNA end, TRBJ2-7 fits better; the J call may be wrong. For the CDR3, the DNA is TGTGCCAGCACCTCCGTCAGGGACAGGGCTAGATACGAGCAGTACTTC. Protein product: CASTSVRDRARYEQYF.